Given below is one TCR beta chain in context. Germline CDR1 MNHEY, CDR2 SMNVEV (reference sequence). CDR3 length: 16 residues. The ends lost 6 bases at V and 3 bases at J; junction bases unmatched: 13. In the authors' workflow: Estimation of nucleated cell counts was performed using reference gene primer amplification. Data came from immunoSEQ multiplex PCR; TCRdb stores just in-frame clones and leaves some out. That table gives V, J and clone size, and the DNA gave D and trimming. The sample has 130,000 to 150,000 clones, around four fifths seen once. These data originate in a study of blood T cell repertoires in COVID-19. Study in general: Sites in the United States, Italy and Spain provided acute and convalescent COVID-19 samples.

Sequencing was carried out using peripheral blood. This TCR was sampled from a woman aged 40 to 55 with active or convalescent COVID-19. V gene TRBV27 combines with J gene TRBJ1-1, with 7 bases that match TRBD1. The CDR3 sequence is CASSIQGMVWDTEAFF. Here the CDR3 DNA reads TGTGCCAGCAGCATACAGGGGATGGTCTGGGACACTGAAGCTTTCTTT.